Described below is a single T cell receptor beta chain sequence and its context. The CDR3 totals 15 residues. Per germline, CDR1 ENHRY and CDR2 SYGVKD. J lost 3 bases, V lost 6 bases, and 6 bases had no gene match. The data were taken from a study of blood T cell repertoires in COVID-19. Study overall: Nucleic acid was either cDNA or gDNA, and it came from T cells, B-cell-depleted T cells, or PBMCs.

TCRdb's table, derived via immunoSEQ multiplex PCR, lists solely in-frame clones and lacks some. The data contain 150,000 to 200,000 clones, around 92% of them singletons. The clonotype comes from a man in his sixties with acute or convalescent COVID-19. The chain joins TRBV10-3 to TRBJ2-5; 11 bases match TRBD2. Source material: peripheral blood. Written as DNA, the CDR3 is TGTGCCATCAGCTCCGGGACTAGCGGAAAAGAGACCCAGTACTTC. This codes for CAISSGTSGKETQYF.